This T cell receptor (beta chain) was identified in a study of shared clonotypes between healthy human individuals (dated by TCRdb to the early 2020s). In terms of the full investigation: A few men and a couple of women, aged 18 to 49 years, made up the cohort. For each donor, CD4 naive and CD4 memory were each given three plates, CD8 naive was given two plates, and CD8 memory was given one plate. Blood TCR repertoires of a handful of healthy adults were deeply sequenced to estimate repertoire size and the extent of clonotype sharing between individuals. Libraries were prepared and TCR repertoires were sequenced by different laboratories using diverse techniques, in order to increase sequencing depth and limit assay-specific biases. Leukapheresis yielded between about 0.94 and 8.9 billion PBMCs per donor.

CDR1 and CDR2 are drawn from the germline V gene (reference sequence): SGHNT, YYREEE. There are 16 amino acids in the CDR3, from cysteine to phenylalanine inclusive. The DNA shown is the 48-base CDR3, in frame from base 1. The V and J ends are trimmed by 0 bases and 7 bases, leaving 17 bases between them. Donors were healthy HIV-negative adults with no recently reported acute infections or vaccinations. Every donor was a Caucasian adult living in Nashville, Tennessee, USA. CD4+ T cells were enriched by magnetic negative selection; naive cells were then positively selected on CD45RA, and the negative fraction formed the memory subset. Blood was collected by leukapheresis, and PBMCs were isolated by Ficoll-Histopaque density gradient centrifugation and then cryopreserved in liquid nitrogen vapor phase. Analytical flow cytometry was used to check the purity and quantity of each magnetically sorted T cell population. From each sorted fraction, genomic DNA was isolated and quantified by UV absorbance on a Nanodrop 2000c.

What the study reported, not specific to this receptor: Pairwise subsampling led to the expectation that sequencing depth would affect the degree of clonotype sharing among donors. Because the study included a small number of donors, the genetic and exposure-history diversity represented was limited. Higher generation probabilities were observed for clonotypes shared by all four sorted-subset donors than for non-shared clonotypes. Estimated clonotype richness was generally larger for naive than for memory subsets. Incomplete sequencing was indicated by rarefaction of sorted-subset datasets, despite the large sequencing depth. Across a handful of donors, roughly 5.4% of naive CD4, 3% to 3.5% of naive CD8, roughly 2.3% of memory CD4, and approximately 0.4% of memory CD8 clonotypes were shared. Sampling was limited to blood, and TCR repertoires in tissue likely differ from TCR repertoires in blood.

Using the deep immunoSEQ assay, TCR CDR3 regions were amplified from genomic DNA by multiplex PCR. Genomic DNA extracted from each cell subset was distributed evenly over all wells of several immunoSEQ 96-well plates, and each plate served as one replicate. For sorted subsets, about 200 ng genomic DNA, equal to some 28,000 T cell genomes, was loaded into each replicate PCR. Purified libraries were measured with a Qubit 3.0 fluorometer, size-checked on a Bioanalyzer 2100, and measured again with the KAPA Library Quantification kit. Every immunoSEQ 96-well plate was sequenced on a separate single-read 150-cycle Illumina NextSeq 550 flow cell. Per the original workflow: The immunoSEQ output contained only junctional sequences without quality scores, so filtering could not match that applied to full-length reads. Sequences were annotated with PyIR, a Python wrapper for IgBLAST v1.9, and V/J genes and CDR3 were assigned using IMGT germline references. Reads were removed for weak V/J assignments (E-value above 1e-6), missing CDR3, stop codons, out-of-frame junctions, or ambiguous translated residues. V3J clonotypes were defined by identical inferred V gene, J gene, and CDR3 amino acid sequence. Percentage overlap between repertoires was computed as shared unique clonotypes divided by the size of the smaller repertoire. Repertoire richness was assessed with RTK rarefaction, the Chao1 estimator, and Recon v2.1 estimates of unobserved clonotypes. For all TCRbeta clonotypes obtained by the gDNA method from several donors, generation probabilities were computed with OLGA. In TCRdb, the immuneACCESS table is reduced to in-frame sequences with V and J assigned. These tables do not hold every clone; where another copy was compared, an unresolved V gene accounts for under half, and the others remain unexplained. V, J and clone size are taken as reported in that table, and D and trimming were inferred from the DNA itself. The sample records under 2.5 million clones, about nine tenths of which are singletons. Approximately 0.41% of the sample belongs to the ten largest clones.

This clone has just one count. Its specific antigen is unknown. One base away there is no much larger clone; base qualities are not given. The sequenced material came from naive CD4+ T cells from PBMCs. The cell subset or site tag for this specimen amounts to: CD45RA+ positively selected. The sequence came from a man aged 18 to 29 in good health. Some clones in this sample may be carry-over from other donors' samples. The rearrangement joined TRBV5-4 to TRBJ1-5, with a weak D call of TRBD1 (5 bases match). The CDR3 region: CASSLGGSFAIQPQHF. The sequenced DNA: TGTGCCAGCAGCTTGGGGGGGTCGTTCGCAATCCAGCCCCAGCATTTT.